The rows below give T cell receptor beta chains drawn from one sample of a study of blood T cell repertoires in COVID-19. Sequencing was performed with immunoSEQ multiplex PCR; in TCRdb, only in-frame clones are kept and a portion is missing. The sample lists around 200,000 clones, around 81% occurring once. The specimen was peripheral blood. The receptors were gathered from a man aged 45-65 years with active or convalescent COVID-19. The CDR3 runs from the conserved cysteine through the conserved F or W. The D gene is left open where the match is weak. Expanded clones get a size class; other rows say once, few or many, or leave the size out.

len: 17
j_gene: TRBJ1-4
d_gene: -
v_gene: TRBV3-1/TRBV3-2
abundance: -
CDR3aa: CASSQFYRLSTNEKLFF
CDR3nt: TGTGCCAGCAGCCAATTCTATCGACTCTCAACTAATGAAAAACTGTTTTTT

len: 14
j_gene: TRBJ1-6
d_gene: -
v_gene: TRBV19
abundance: -
CDR3aa: CASSIGGTGSPLHF
CDR3nt: TGTGCCAGTAGTATTGGAGGGACCGGTTCACCCCTCCACTTT

len: 17
j_gene: TRBJ2-7
d_gene: TRBD2
v_gene: TRBV28
abundance: -
CDR3aa: CASSFYPWTSGDYEQYF
CDR3nt: TGTGCCAGCAGTTTCTACCCCTGGACTAGCGGGGACTACGAGCAGTACTTC

len: 16
j_gene: TRBJ1-2
d_gene: TRBD1
v_gene: TRBV5-6
abundance: -
CDR3aa: CASSPEGQLTNYGYTF
CDR3nt: TGTGCCAGCAGCCCGGAGGGACAGTTGACTAACTATGGCTACACCTTC

len: 12
j_gene: TRBJ2-5
d_gene: -
v_gene: TRBV5-6
abundance: -
CDR3aa: CASSHGVGGPYF
CDR3nt: TGTGCCAGCAGCCATGGGGTGGGGGGACCGTACTTC

len: 14
j_gene: TRBJ1-2
d_gene: -
v_gene: TRBV28
abundance: once
CDR3aa: CASSFPRFGYGYTF
CDR3nt: TGTGCCAGCAGTTTTCCCAGGTTCGGCTATGGCTACACCTTC

len: 15
j_gene: TRBJ2-1
d_gene: -
v_gene: TRBV5-6
abundance: -
CDR3aa: CASSPIGSSYNEQFF
CDR3nt: TGTGCCAGCAGCCCGATAGGGAGCTCCTACAATGAGCAGTTCTTC

len: 16
j_gene: TRBJ1-4
d_gene: TRBD1
v_gene: TRBV19
abundance: -
CDR3aa: CASSILEATGVGKLFF
CDR3nt: TGTGCCAGTAGTATACTGGAGGCGACAGGGGTGGGAAAACTGTTTTTT

len: 13
j_gene: TRBJ1-2
d_gene: -
v_gene: TRBV2
abundance: -
CDR3aa: CASSGGLNYGYTF
CDR3nt: TGTGCCAGCAGTGGGGGACTGAACTATGGCTACACCTTC

len: 17
j_gene: TRBJ1-2
d_gene: TRBD1
v_gene: TRBV7-2
abundance: -
CDR3aa: CASSLAPSGGYRDGYTF
CDR3nt: TGTGCCAGCAGCTTAGCCCCGTCAGGGGGATATAGAGATGGCTACACCTTC

len: 14
j_gene: TRBJ1-3
d_gene: -
v_gene: TRBV19
abundance: -
CDR3aa: CASSMRAQGNTIYF
CDR3nt: TGTGCCAGTAGCATGCGGGCACAAGGAAACACCATATATTTT

len: 14
j_gene: TRBJ1-6
d_gene: TRBD1
v_gene: TRBV5-4
abundance: once
CDR3aa: CASSLGGPNSPLHF
CDR3nt: TGTGCCAGCAGCTTAGGGGGCCCAAATTCACCCCTCCACTTT

len: 18
j_gene: TRBJ1-1
d_gene: -
v_gene: TRBV23-1
abundance: -
CDR3aa: CASSQSKQGEGLNTEAFF
CDR3nt: TGCGCCAGCAGTCAATCGAAACAGGGAGAGGGCTTGAACACTGAAGCTTTCTTT